What follows are 32 T cell receptor beta chains derived from one specimen sequenced in a study of molecular identifiers for immune sequencing clone quantification. TCRdb reanalysed the PCR reads using MiXCR and keeps one entry per CDR3 protein. The data contain approximately 93,000 distinct CDR3 sequences, around 25% of them singletons. Specimen: naive CD8+ T cells from blood, with Jurkat cell RNA spiked in. The subset here: FACS-sorted CD8+CD4-CCR7+CD45RA+ naive T cells. The receptors originated from a human donor in good health. Some libraries in this study had Jurkat cell RNA spiked in.

This clonotype was counted only a few times. This chain's CDR3 is CASTEGTYTLEQYF. The DNA of the CDR3 is TGTGCCAGCACCGAGGGGACATATACCTTGGAGCAGTACTTC. The rearrangement joins TRBV2 to TRBJ2-7; TRBD1 might be the D (6 bases). The V gene lost 7 bases and the J gene lost 7 bases, with 20 bases spanning the gap. The CDR3 covers 14 residues. Germline V gene data show CDR1 as SNHLY and CDR2 as FYNNEI.

This clonotype was counted many times. This CDR3 is CAASGGAGVNEQFF. CDR3 DNA sequence: TGTGCCGCCTCTGGGGGGGCCGGGGTTAATGAGCAGTTCTTC. This chain connects TRBV6-5 to TRBJ2-1; TRBD2 is a possible D gene (7 bases). The CDR3 runs 14 residues. The germline V gene encodes CDR1 MNHEY and CDR2 SVGAGI. Trimming removed 11 bases at V and 7 bases at J, with 21 bases between.

This clonotype was observed a handful of times. The rearrangement links TRBV27 to TRBJ2-3; a weak D match, TRBD1 (6 bases). This CDR3 has 16 amino acids. Deletions cut 5 bases from V and 2 bases from J, with 17 bases between. Per the germline V gene, CDR1 is MNHEY and CDR2 is SMNVEV (reference sequence). The DNA for the CDR3 is TGTGCCAGCAGTACTCCGGGACAAAAGATCACAGATACGCAGTATTTT. Its translation is CASSTPGQKITDTQYF.

The genes are TRBV11-3 and TRBJ2-1; 7 bases match TRBD2. The CDR3 consists of 13 residues. CDR1 is SGHNT and CDR2 is YENEEA in the germline V gene. The junction had 5 bases not matched to a gene; V was cut back by 5 bases and J by 7 bases. CDR3 nucleotides: TGTGCCAGCAGCGAAGGGACTATAAATGAGCAGTTCTTC. Translated: CASSEGTINEQFF.

Concerning this clonotype itself: Germline is not matched at one junction end, which may reflect a read error. The rearrangement joins TRBV6-2 or TRBV6-3 to TRBJ1-1; D not certain. The CDR3 spans 12 residues. In germline, CDR1 is MNHEY, CDR2 SVGEGT. This CDR3 is CASSYLHTEASF. The DNA for the CDR3 is TGTGCCAGCAGTTATCTCCACACTGAAGCTTCCTTT.

The chain uses TRBV7-2 and TRBJ2-3, with no clear D. V was clipped by 4 bases and J by 6 bases, with 14 bases between them. The CDR3 has 14 amino acids. Germline V gives CDR1 SGHTA, CDR2 FQGNSA. CDR3 residues: CASSSLGPWDTQYF. As DNA, the CDR3 is TGTGCCAGCAGCTCACTCGGACCTTGGGATACGCAGTATTTT.

The chain combines TRBV7-8 with TRBJ2-1; TRBD2 might be the D (5 bases). The CDR3 runs to 16 residues. The ends were cut back, 6 bases at V and 0 bases at J, with 15 bases in the middle. From germline, CDR1 is SGHVS and CDR2 FQNEAQ. The CDR3 loop is CASSFNGLSSYNEQFF. The CDR3 DNA is TGTGCCAGCAGTTTTAACGGACTCAGCTCCTACAATGAGCAGTTCTTC. Supplemented by reference TRBV7-8 and TRBJ2-1, the full variable domain reads GAGVSQSPRYKVAKRGQDVALRCDPISGHVSLFWYQQALGQGPEFLTYFQNEAQLDKSGLPSDRFFAERPEGSVSTLKIQRTQQEDSAVYLCASSFNGLSSYNEQFFGPGTRLTVL.

This chain links TRBV27 with TRBJ1-2; the D is unclear. The CDR3 extends over 20 amino acids. The germline V gene has CDR1 MNHEY and CDR2 SMNVEV (reference sequence). Trimming stripped 0 bases from V and 0 bases from J, with 23 bases between. In DNA form, the CDR3 reads TGTGCCAGCAGTTTATCGCCCCTTGGGGAGCTACACTTAGCTAACTATGGCTACACCTTC. Protein sequence: CASSLSPLGELHLANYGYTF.

In this sample, this clonotype turned up many times. V usage is TRBV2 and J usage is TRBJ2-3; 8 bases match TRBD2. The length of the CDR3 is 16 residues. Germline CDR1 is SNHLY and CDR2 is FYNNEI. The ends lost 2 bases at V and 2 bases at J; junction bases unmatched: 6. The CDR3 DNA follows: TGTGCCAGCAGTGAAAGTGGCGGGGGGACCACAGATACGCAGTATTTT. Translation gives CASSESGGGTTDTQYF.

The chain is built from TRBV1 and TRBJ2-3; the listed D gene, TRBD1, was not tested against the DNA. TRBV1 constitutes a pseudogene. This CDR3 comprises 16 residues. The CDR3 region is CARSQDRPGWLDTQYF. The CDR3 nucleotides are TGCGCCCGCAGCCAGGACCGGCCAGGGTGGTTAGATACGCAGTATTTT.

V usage is TRBV7-9 and J usage is TRBJ2-3; 11 nucleotides match TRBD2. J gave up 10 bases and V 4 bases, and 16 bases lay outside the gene matches. The CDR3 covers 17 residues. In germline, CDR1 is SEHNR, CDR2 FQNEAQ (reference sequence). CDR3 region: CASSYDIAGGRTAPQYF. CDR3 DNA: TGTGCCAGCAGCTATGACATAGCGGGGGGGCGCACAGCTCCGCAGTATTTT.

The table lists this clonotype with a few counts. This chain joins TRBV29-1 and TRBJ2-1; D not certain. This CDR3 spans 14 amino acids. The V end lost 7 bases, the J end lost 5 bases, and 18 bases lay between the germline ends. Germline CDR1 SQVTM, CDR2 ANQGSEA. Here the CDR3 DNA reads TGCAGCGCCCATCCGGCAGAATGGGACAATGAGCAGTTCTTC. Protein product: CSAHPAEWDNEQFF.

This rearrangement joins TRBV27 to TRBJ2-3; D remains ambiguous. Trimming pared 3 bases from V and 0 bases from J, leaving 7 bases between. The CDR3 extends over 14 amino acids. The germline V gene encodes CDR1 MNHEY and CDR2 SMNVEV (reference sequence). CDR3 amino acids: CASSFGQSTDTQYF. CDR3 nucleotides: TGTGCCAGCAGTTTCGGTCAGAGCACAGATACGCAGTATTTT.

About this clonotype itself: Since a much larger clone is just one base distant, this may be a read error. The V and J genes are TRBV27 and TRBJ2-7; D is tentatively TRBD1 or TRBD2 (5 bases each). The CDR3 sequence is 13 residues long. The germline V gene has CDR1 MNHEY and CDR2 SMNVEV (reference sequence). DNA of the CDR3: TGTGCCAGCAGTTTCGGGGCCCACTACGAGCAGTGCTTC. Its protein is CASSFGAHYEQCF.

On this clonotype itself: A much more abundant neighbour one base away suggests this may be a read error. The rearrangement uses TRBV6-5 and TRBJ1-1, with D uncertain. This CDR3 spans 13 amino acids. Germline CDR1 reads MNHEY; CDR2 reads SVGAGI. The CDR3, as DNA: TGTGCCAGCAGTCGCGCCTCGAACACTGGAGCTTTCTTT. It codes for CASSRASNTGAFF.

The chain uses TRBV7-2 and TRBJ2-1; the match to TRBD1 covers 9 bases. The CDR3 runs to 15 residues. Germline CDR1 and CDR2: SGHTA and FQGNSA. Trimming at V came to 5 bases and at J to 2 bases, leaving 4 bases not matched to a gene. CDR3 loop: CASSPTGGAYNEQFF. CDR3 bases: TGTGCCAGCAGCCCAACAGGGGGCGCCTACAATGAGCAGTTCTTC.

Notes on this clonotype: This may arise from a read error, as a much more abundant clone is one base away. The chain employs TRBV27 and TRBJ1-1, with D tentatively TRBD1 (6 bases). V was trimmed by 4 bases and J by 12 bases, leaving 21 bases between them. The CDR3 is 14 residues long. Germline V gene lookup returns CDR1 MNHEY and CDR2 SMNVEV (reference sequence). The CDR3 protein is CASSSTNTQGKTFF. CDR3 bases: TGTGCCAGCAGTTCCACAAACACCCAGGGGAAAACTTTCTTT.

This clonotype was seen at least ten times. This sequence joins TRBV29-1 and TRBJ2-3, with D possibly matching TRBD2 (7 bases). The V end lost 7 bases, the J end lost 4 bases, and 18 bases lay between the germline ends. CDR1 SQVTM and CDR2 ANQGSEA come from the germline V gene. The CDR3 runs to 14 residues. The chain's CDR3 is CSAVGEGGSDTQYF. The DNA of the CDR3 is TGCAGCGCGGTCGGGGAGGGGGGGTCAGATACGCAGTATTTT.

This clonotype was counted at least ten times. The chain joins TRBV11-2 to TRBJ2-5; TRBD2 matches 7 bases. This CDR3 region has 15 residues. Germline CDR1 and CDR2: SGHAT and FQNNGV. V gave up 0 bases and J gave up 2 bases; unmatched junction bases: 3. CDR3 nucleotides: TGTGCCAGCAGCTTAGAAGGGAGGGTACAAGAGACCCAGTACTTC. Amino acid sequence: CASSLEGRVQETQYF.

This clonotype was observed a handful of times. An end of the junction does not agree with germline; a read error may underlie this. CDR3 residues: CASSLARAQPQRF. For the CDR3, the DNA is TGTGCCAGCAGCTTGGCTAGGGCTCAGCCCCAGCGTTTT. The chain has TRBV7-6 and TRBJ1-5; D gene unclear. The CDR3 spans 13 residues. CDR1 is SGHVS and CDR2 is FNYEAQ in the germline V gene.

The V gene is TRBV9, the J gene TRBJ2-1; D gene uncertain. Germline lookup yields CDR1 SGDLS and CDR2 YYNGEE. The V end lost 3 bases, the J end lost 2 bases, and 12 bases lay between the germline ends. The CDR3 covers 15 residues. The CDR3 sequence: CASSASGVAYNEQFF. DNA of the CDR3: TGTGCCAGCAGCGCCTCCGGAGTCGCCTACAATGAGCAGTTCTTC. Full variable domain (outside the CDR3, taken from reference TRBV9 and TRBJ2-1): DSGVTQTPKHLITATGQRVTLRCSPRSGDLSVYWYQQSLDQGLQFLIQYYNGEERAKGNILERFSAQQFPDLHSELNLSSLELGDSALYFCASSASGVAYNEQFFGPGTRLTVL.

This clonotype showed up just a few times. CDR3 protein: CASSPKTSGDLYNEQFF. Written as DNA, the CDR3 is TGTGCCAGCAGCCCAAAGACTAGCGGAGATTTATACAATGAGCAGTTCTTC. The chain is built from TRBV11-3 and TRBJ2-1, with TRBD2 identical over 9 bases. This CDR3 comprises 17 residues. The junction had 12 bases not matched to a gene; V was cut back by 5 bases and J by 4 bases. Germline-derived CDR1 and CDR2 are SGHNT and YENEEA.

CDR3 DNA: TGTGCCAGCAGTTCCTCCAACAGAAGGTTTGAGGATACGCAGTATTTT. Amino acid sequence: CASSSSNRRFEDTQYF. The chain joins TRBV12-3 or TRBV12-4 to TRBJ2-3; D is unresolved. The length of the CDR3 is 16 residues. V was pared by 4 bases and J by 6 bases, with 20 bases between.

To note about this clonotype: Possible read error: a much larger clone is one base away. Given the absence of the conserved phenylalanine or tryptophan at the CDR3 end, a read error is likely. This chain uses TRBV6-2 or TRBV6-3 with TRBJ2-3, with 7 bases matching TRBD2. V was clipped by 1 base and J by 6 bases; unmatched bases: 1. This CDR3 is built from 13 residues. Germline V gene data show CDR1 as MNHEY and CDR2 as SVGEGT. CDR3 coding DNA: TGTGCCAGCAGTTACTACGGGAGGGATACGCAGTATCTT. It encodes CASSYYGRDTQYL.

This clonotype was recorded a few times. V and J are TRBV20-1 and TRBJ2-2, with 8 positions matching TRBD2. The CDR3 is made up of 16 amino acids. Germline CDR1 DFQATT, CDR2 SNEGSKA (reference sequence). V shed 6 bases, J shed 0 bases, and the junction held 9 bases outside the gene matches. CDR3 in amino acids: CSAEIAGNANTGELFF. CDR3 sequence (DNA): TGCAGTGCGGAGATAGCGGGGAACGCGAACACCGGGGAGCTGTTTTTT.

The V call is TRBV10-3, the J call TRBJ2-1; TRBD1 aligns across 8 bases. Germline V CDR1 and CDR2: ENHRY, SYGVKD. The CDR3 has 13 residues. J was trimmed by 8 bases and V by 1 base; bases with no gene match: 1. Here the CDR3 reads CAISELDRDEQFF. DNA for the CDR3: TGTGCCATCAGTGAGTTGGACAGGGATGAGCAGTTCTTC.

Ten or more counts support this clonotype. The chain uses TRBV15 and TRBJ2-5; the D gene is possibly TRBD1 (6 bases). V lost 5 bases to trimming and J lost 2 bases, with 15 bases between them. The CDR3 has 15 residues. Germline CDR1 reads LNHNV; CDR2 reads YYDKDF (reference sequence). Here the CDR3 reads CATSGGETVQETQYF. For the CDR3, the DNA is TGTGCCACCAGCGGGGGCGAGACAGTACAAGAGACCCAGTACTTC. The full variable domain, completed using reference TRBV15 and TRBJ2-5, is DAMVIQNPRYQVTQFGKPVTLSCSQTLNHNVMYWYQQKSSQAPKLLFHYYDKDFNNEADTPDNFQSRRPNTSFCFLDIRSPGLGDTAMYLCATSGGETVQETQYFGPGTRLLVL.

This clonotype was counted many times. The V and J genes are TRBV6-5 and TRBJ2-2; D is unclear. This CDR3 region has 11 residues. V was shortened by 6 bases and J by 5 bases, with 4 bases between the two germline ends. Looked up from germline, CDR1 is MNHEY and CDR2 is SVGAGI. CDR3 loop: CASRTTGELFF. The CDR3 DNA follows: TGTGCCAGCAGAACGACCGGGGAGCTGTTTTTT.

The chain employs TRBV7-9 and TRBJ2-5; 12 positions agree with TRBD2. The CDR3 has 16 residues. The V gene end was trimmed by 5 bases and the J gene end by 5 bases; junction bases not matched to a gene: 9. CDR1 and CDR2 from the germline V gene are SEHNR and FQNEAQ (reference sequence). CDR3 protein: CASSNTWTSGTETQYF. The CDR3 DNA reads as TGTGCCAGCAGCAACACGTGGACTAGCGGGACGGAGACCCAGTACTTC.

The V gene is TRBV7-9, the J gene TRBJ1-4; TRBD1 might be the D (6 bases). There are 15 residues in the CDR3. CDR1 and CDR2 from the germline V gene are SEHNR and FQNEAQ (reference sequence). The ends were cut back, 2 bases at V and 7 bases at J, with 14 bases in the middle. Written as DNA, the CDR3 is TGTGCCAGCAGCTTACCACAGGGTGCGGGTGAAAAACTGTTTTTT. Translating it yields CASSLPQGAGEKLFF.

This clonotype came up a few times. The junction shows a germline mismatch at one end, possibly a read error. This chain uses TRBV12-3 or TRBV12-4 with TRBJ2-2; tentatively, D is TRBD2 (6 bases). CDR3 length: 17 residues. The CDR3 DNA sequence: TGTGCCAGCAGTTTCAGCCTAGCGTGGGAAAACACCGGGAAGCTGTTTTTT. Protein product: CASSFSLAWENTGKLFF.

In this sample, this clonotype turned up many times. This rearrangement joins TRBV12-3 or TRBV12-4 to TRBJ2-5, with D tentatively TRBD1 (5 bases). There are 14 residues in the CDR3. Trimming cost V 6 bases and J 4 bases, with 15 bases left between them. The CDR3 spells CASSPPWGTETQYF. The CDR3 DNA sequence: TGTGCCAGCAGCCCCCCGTGGGGCACAGAGACCCAGTACTTC.